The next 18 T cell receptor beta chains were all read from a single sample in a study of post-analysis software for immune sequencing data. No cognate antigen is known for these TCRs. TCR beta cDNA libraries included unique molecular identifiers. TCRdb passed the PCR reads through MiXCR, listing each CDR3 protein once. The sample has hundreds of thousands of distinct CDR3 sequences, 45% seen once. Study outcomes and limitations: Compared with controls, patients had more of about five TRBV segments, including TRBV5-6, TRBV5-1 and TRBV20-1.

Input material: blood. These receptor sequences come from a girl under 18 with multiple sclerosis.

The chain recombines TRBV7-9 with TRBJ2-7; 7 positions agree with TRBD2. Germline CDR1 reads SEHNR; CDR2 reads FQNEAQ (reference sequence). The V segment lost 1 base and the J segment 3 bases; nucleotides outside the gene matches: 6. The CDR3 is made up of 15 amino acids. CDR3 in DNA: TGTGCCAGCAGCTTAGACGCGGGAGCAGGCTACGAGCAGTACTTC. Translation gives CASSLDAGAGYEQYF.

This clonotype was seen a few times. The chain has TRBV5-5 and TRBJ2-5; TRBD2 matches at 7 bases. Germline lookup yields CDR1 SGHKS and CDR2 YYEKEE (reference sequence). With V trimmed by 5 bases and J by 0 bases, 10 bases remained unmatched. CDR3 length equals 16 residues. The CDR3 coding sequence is TGTGCCAGCAGAGCCAGACTAGCAGCAAACCAAGAGACCCAGTACTTC. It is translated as CASRARLAANQETQYF.

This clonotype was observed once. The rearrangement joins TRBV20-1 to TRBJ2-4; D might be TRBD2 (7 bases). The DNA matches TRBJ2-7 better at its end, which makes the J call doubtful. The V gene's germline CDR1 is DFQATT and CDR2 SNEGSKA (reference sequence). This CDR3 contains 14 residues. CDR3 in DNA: TGCAGTGCTAGTTTCGGGGGGCAGAACTACGAGCAGTACTTC. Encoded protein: CSASFGGQNYEQYF.

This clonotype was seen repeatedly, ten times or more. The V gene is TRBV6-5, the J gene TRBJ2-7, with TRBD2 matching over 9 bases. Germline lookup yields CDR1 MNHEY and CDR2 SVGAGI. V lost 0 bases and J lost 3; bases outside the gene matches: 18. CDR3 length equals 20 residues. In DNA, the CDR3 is TGTGCCAGCAGTTACTCCGACAGCTTAACCTCTAGCGGGATGCACTACGAGCAGTACTTC. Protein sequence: CASSYSDSLTSSGMHYEQYF.

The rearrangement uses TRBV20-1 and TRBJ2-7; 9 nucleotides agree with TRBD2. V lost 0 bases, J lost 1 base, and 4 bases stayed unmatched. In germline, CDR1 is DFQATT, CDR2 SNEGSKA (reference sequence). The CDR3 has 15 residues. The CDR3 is CSARDRLAGSYEQYF. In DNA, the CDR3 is TGCAGTGCTAGAGATCGGCTAGCGGGATCCTACGAGCAGTACTTC.

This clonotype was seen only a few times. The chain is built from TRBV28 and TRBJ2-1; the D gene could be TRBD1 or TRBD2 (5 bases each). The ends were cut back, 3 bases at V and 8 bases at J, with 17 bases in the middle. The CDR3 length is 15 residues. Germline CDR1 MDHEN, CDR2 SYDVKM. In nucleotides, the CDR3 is TGTGCCAGCAGTTTGGTCGGGACCAGCACCTATGAGCAGTTCTTC. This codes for CASSLVGTSTYEQFF.

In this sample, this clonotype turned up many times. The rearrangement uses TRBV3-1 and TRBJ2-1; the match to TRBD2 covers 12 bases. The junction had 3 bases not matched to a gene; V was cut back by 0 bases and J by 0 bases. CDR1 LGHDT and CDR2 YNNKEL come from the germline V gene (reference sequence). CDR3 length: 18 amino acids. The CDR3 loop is CASSQDTSGGSSYNEQFF. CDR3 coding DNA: TGTGCCAGCAGCCAAGATACTAGCGGGGGGAGCTCCTACAATGAGCAGTTCTTC.

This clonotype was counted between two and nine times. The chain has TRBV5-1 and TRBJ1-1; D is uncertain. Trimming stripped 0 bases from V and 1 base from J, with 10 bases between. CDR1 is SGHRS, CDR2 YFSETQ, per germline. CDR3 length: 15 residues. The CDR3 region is CASSLATVGNTEAFF. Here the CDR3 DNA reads TGCGCCAGCAGCTTGGCCACGGTGGGGAACACTGAAGCTTTCTTT.

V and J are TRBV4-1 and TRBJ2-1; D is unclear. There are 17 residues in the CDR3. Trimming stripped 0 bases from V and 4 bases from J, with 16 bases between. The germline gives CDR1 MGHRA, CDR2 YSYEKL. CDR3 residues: CASSQDPAKPLYNEQFF. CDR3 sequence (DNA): TGCGCCAGCAGCCAAGATCCAGCAAAACCCCTATACAATGAGCAGTTCTTC.

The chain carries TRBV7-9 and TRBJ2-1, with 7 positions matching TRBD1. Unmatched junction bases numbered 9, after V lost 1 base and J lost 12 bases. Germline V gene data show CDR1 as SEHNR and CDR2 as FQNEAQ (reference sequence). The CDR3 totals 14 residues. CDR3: CASSLGQGQDGQFF. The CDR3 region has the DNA TGTGCCAGCAGCTTAGGACAGGGTCAGGATGGGCAGTTCTTC.

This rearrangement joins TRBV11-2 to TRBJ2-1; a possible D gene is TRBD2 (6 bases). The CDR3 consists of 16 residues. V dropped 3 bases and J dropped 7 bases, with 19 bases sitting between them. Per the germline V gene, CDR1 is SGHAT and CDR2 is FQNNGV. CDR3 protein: CASSFRPGPGSNEQFF. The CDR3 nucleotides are TGTGCCAGCAGCTTCCGGCCGGGACCCGGGAGTAATGAGCAGTTCTTC.

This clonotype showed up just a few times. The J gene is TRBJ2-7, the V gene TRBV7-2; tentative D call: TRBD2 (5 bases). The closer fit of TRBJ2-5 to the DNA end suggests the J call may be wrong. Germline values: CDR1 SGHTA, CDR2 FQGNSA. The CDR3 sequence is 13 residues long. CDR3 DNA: TGTGCCAGCAGCGCCCTCGGGGATGGGACCCAGTACTTC. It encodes CASSALGDGTQYF.

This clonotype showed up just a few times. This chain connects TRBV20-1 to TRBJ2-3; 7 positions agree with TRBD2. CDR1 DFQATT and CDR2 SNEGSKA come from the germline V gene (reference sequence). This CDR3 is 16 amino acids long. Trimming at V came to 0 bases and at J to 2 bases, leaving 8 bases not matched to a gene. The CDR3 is CSARESLAVITDTQYF. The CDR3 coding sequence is TGCAGTGCTAGAGAGTCCCTAGCGGTAATCACAGATACGCAGTATTTT.

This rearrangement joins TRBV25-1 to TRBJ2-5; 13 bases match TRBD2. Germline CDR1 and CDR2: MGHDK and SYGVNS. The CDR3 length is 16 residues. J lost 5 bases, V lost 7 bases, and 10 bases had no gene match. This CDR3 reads CASTPGLAGARETQYF. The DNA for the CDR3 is TGTGCCAGCACCCCCGGACTAGCGGGAGCCCGGGAGACCCAGTACTTC. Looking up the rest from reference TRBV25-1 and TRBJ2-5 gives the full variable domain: EADIYQTPRYLVIGTGKKITLECSQTMGHDKMYWYQQDPGMELHLIHYSYGVNSTEKGDLSSESTVSRIRTEHFPLTLESARPSHTSQYLCASTPGLAGARETQYFGPGTRLLVL.

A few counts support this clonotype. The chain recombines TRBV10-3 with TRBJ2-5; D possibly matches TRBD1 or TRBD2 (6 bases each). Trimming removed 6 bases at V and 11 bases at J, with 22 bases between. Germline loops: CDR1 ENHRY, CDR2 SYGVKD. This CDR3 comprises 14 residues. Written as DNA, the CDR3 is TGTGCCATCAGGCCGGGACTGGAAGGGGGTGAGCAGTACTTC. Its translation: CAIRPGLEGGEQYF.

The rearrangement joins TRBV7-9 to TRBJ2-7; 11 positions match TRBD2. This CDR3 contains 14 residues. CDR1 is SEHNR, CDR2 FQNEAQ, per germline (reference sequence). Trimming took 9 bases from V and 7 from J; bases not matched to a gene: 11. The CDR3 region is CASNLAGGYNEQYF. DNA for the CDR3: TGTGCCAGTAACCTAGCGGGAGGTTATAATGAGCAGTACTTC.

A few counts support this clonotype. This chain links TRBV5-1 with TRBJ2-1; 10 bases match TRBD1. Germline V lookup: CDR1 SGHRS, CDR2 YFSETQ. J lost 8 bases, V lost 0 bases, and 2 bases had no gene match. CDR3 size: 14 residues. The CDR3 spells CASSLGTGGHEQFF. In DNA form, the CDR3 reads TGCGCCAGCAGCTTGGGGACAGGGGGACATGAGCAGTTCTTC. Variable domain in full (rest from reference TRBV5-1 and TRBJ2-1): KAGVTQTPRYLIKTRGQQVTLSCSPISGHRSVSWYQQTPGQGLQFLFEYFSETQRNKGNFPGRFSGRQFSNSRSEMNVSTLELGDSALYLCASSLGTGGHEQFFGPGTRLTVL.

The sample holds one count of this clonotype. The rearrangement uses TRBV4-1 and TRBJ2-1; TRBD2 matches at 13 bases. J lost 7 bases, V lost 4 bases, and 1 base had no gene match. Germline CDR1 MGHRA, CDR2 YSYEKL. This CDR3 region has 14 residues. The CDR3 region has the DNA TGCGCCAGCAGCCGGGGACTAGCGGGGAATGAGCAGTTCTTC. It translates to CASSRGLAGNEQFF.